This T cell receptor beta chain was sequenced for a study of blood T cell repertoires in COVID-19. Study at large: Whether acute or convalescent, the COVID-19 samples came from the United States, Italy and Spain. T cells, B-cell-depleted T cells, or PBMCs provided the cDNA or gDNA that served as material.

Trimming removed 6 bases from V and 4 bases from J; junction bases left unmatched: 6. Germline V gene lookup returns CDR1 LNHDA and CDR2 SQIVND (reference sequence). This CDR3 region has 15 residues. In the authors' methods: Nucleated cell number was recorded as an estimate derived from reference gene primer amplification. Some clones are missing from TCRdb's copy, which holds only in-frame ones; the method was immunoSEQ multiplex PCR. V and J calls and clone size come straight from that table; D and trimming were deduced from the DNA. In the table there are around 260,000 clones, roughly 88% of which are singletons.

What was sequenced was peripheral blood. The receptor's source is a woman between 25 and 40 years old with active or convalescent COVID-19. The chain uses TRBV19 and TRBJ1-4; TRBD1 matches at 9 bases. The CDR3 DNA is TGTGCCAGTAGGTGGGGACAGGGACTTAATGAAAAACTGTTTTTT. Translating gives CASRWGQGLNEKLFF.